These T cell receptor beta chains were read from a single sample in a study of blood T cell repertoires in COVID-19. Clones were sequenced by immunoSEQ multiplex PCR, and TCRdb holds only the in-frame ones, with some missing. The sample has a few hundred thousand clones, approximately 88% seen once; the top ten hold about 3%. The sample comprised peripheral blood. The receptors originated from a woman in her thirties with COVID-19, enrolled during active disease. Each CDR3 is given with its conserved first and last residue. Fields, in order: clone size, V gene, J gene, D gene, CDR3 DNA, CDR3 protein. A D gene is named only where the DNA matches it firmly. A clone size is listed for some rows: how often the clone was seen (once, few, many), or a class if it is expanded.

-	TRBV11-2	TRBJ2-1	TRBD1	TGTGCCAGCAGCTTAGGACAGGGGACCTACAATGAGCAGTTCTTC	CASSLGQGTYNEQFF
-	TRBV6-5	TRBJ1-1	TRBD1	TGTGCCAGCAGCCAGGGGGCGGCGGTGAGAACTGAAGCTTTCTTT	CASSQGAAVRTEAFF
-	TRBV4-3	TRBJ1-2	-	TGCGCCAGCAGCCAGCTTGGGCAGGGTAGCTATGGCTACACCTTC	CASSQLGQGSYGYTF
-	TRBV19	TRBJ2-7	TRBD2	TGTGCCAGTAGTATCACTAGCGGGGGGATCTACGAGCAGTACTTC	CASSITSGGIYEQYF
once	TRBV5-1	TRBJ2-1	TRBD1	TGCGCCAGCAGCTTAGGGACAGGGCTACACAATGAGCAGTTCTTC	CASSLGTGLHNEQFF
-	TRBV29-1	TRBJ2-3	-	TGCAGCGTTACGGTGACGGGCCCCCCTAGCTCAGATACGCAGTATTTT	CSVTVTGPPSSDTQYF
once	TRBV6-1	TRBJ1-2	-	TGTGCCAGCAGTGAATTTGGAGGGGCCGTCTATGGCTACACCTTC	CASSEFGGAVYGYTF
-	TRBV12-5	TRBJ1-3	TRBD1	TGTGCTAGTGGTACAGGGGTCTCTGGAAACACCATATATTTT	CASGTGVSGNTIYF
-	TRBV6-5	TRBJ1-6	TRBD1	TGTGCCAGCACCGACAGGGAGGCACCCCTCCACTTT	CASTDREAPLHF
-	TRBV24-1	TRBJ1-2	TRBD1	TGTGCCACCAGTGACCCCAGGACAGGGGGCTATGGCTACACCTTC	CATSDPRTGGYGYTF
-	TRBV20-1	TRBJ2-1	TRBD2	TGCAGTGCTAGTAAAAAGGGACTAGTATTATATGAGCAGTTCTTC	CSASKKGLVLYEQFF
few	TRBV2	TRBJ1-6	-	TGTGCCAGCAGTGTGGACAGATATAATTCACCCCTCCACTTT	CASSVDRYNSPLHF
once	TRBV6-2/TRBV6-3	TRBJ2-7	-	TGTGCCAGCAGCCCAGATATGGCCTCCGAAGATCGGTACTTC	CASSPDMASEDRYF
-	TRBV6-2/TRBV6-3	TRBJ2-3	TRBD2	TGTGCCAGCAGTTACCCAGCGGGAGGGCCCACAGATACGCAGTATTTT	CASSYPAGGPTDTQYF
-	TRBV11-3	TRBJ1-2	-	TGTGCCAGCAGCTTTGGCGCTGTTAGAGGTGGCTACACCTTC	CASSFGAVRGGYTF
once	TRBV5-4	TRBJ2-2	TRBD2	TGTGCCAGCACGGCGGGGGGGCCATTTCGTACCGGGGAGCTGTTTTTT	CASTAGGPFRTGELFF
-	TRBV5-4	TRBJ1-2	-	TGTGCCAGCAGCTTGGGCCAGAACTATGGCTACACCTTC	CASSLGQNYGYTF
-	TRBV19	TRBJ2-3	TRBD2	TGTGCCAGTAGTACTAGCGGGGCGGATACGCAGTATTTT	CASSTSGADTQYF
-	TRBV15	TRBJ1-3	-	TGTGCCACCAGCAGAGATCAGTCACATGGAAACACCATATATTTT	CATSRDQSHGNTIYF
-	TRBV20-1	TRBJ2-5	-	TGCAGTGCTAGTCTTTCCCTAGTATTCTCGGAGACCCAGTACTTC	CSASLSLVFSETQYF
many	TRBV4-3	TRBJ1-2	-	TGCGCCAGCAGCCAAGATACGGCCCGGGGGAGGAACTATGGCTACACCTTC	CASSQDTARGRNYGYTF
-	TRBV7-9	TRBJ2-5	-	TGTGCCAGCAGCTTTGGGCTTCCGGAGACCCAGTACTTC	CASSFGLPETQYF
-	TRBV24-1	TRBJ2-1	TRBD2	TGTGCCACCAGTGATTTGTGGGAGGGGCGCAATGAGCAGTTCTTC	CATSDLWEGRNEQFF
-	TRBV11-3	TRBJ2-1	TRBD2	TGTGCCAGCAGCTTAGGTCCTAGCGGGAGTCGGTTCTTC	CASSLGPSGSRFF
-	TRBV7-9	TRBJ1-1	-	TGTGCCAGCAGCTTGGGGCTTAAAGTGAACACTGAAGCTTTCTTT	CASSLGLKVNTEAFF
once	TRBV19	TRBJ1-1	-	TGTGCCAGTTGGGGGGTTAAGAGGGAAGCTTTCTTT	CASWGVKREAFF
-	TRBV5-1	TRBJ2-1	TRBD2	TGCGCCAGCAGCTCACCCAGGGGGGGACTAGCGGACCTTATTCACAATGAGCAGTTCTTC	CASSSPRGGLADLIHNEQFF
few	TRBV19	TRBJ1-3	TRBD1	TGTGCCAGTAGTCCAGGGACAGTCTCTGGAAACACCATATATTTT	CASSPGTVSGNTIYF
-	TRBV2	TRBJ1-2	TRBD1	TGTGCCAGCAGTGACCTTACAGGGGGCGCGGGTTATGGCTACACCTTC	CASSDLTGGAGYGYTF
-	TRBV7-6	TRBJ2-3	-	TGTGCCAGCAGCTTAGGAGGGCCTCCCACAGATACGCAGTATTTT	CASSLGGPPTDTQYF
once	TRBV4-3	TRBJ2-3	TRBD2	TGCGCCAGCAGCCAAGCGTCTAGCGGGGGGGGCGCGCAGTATTTT	CASSQASSGGGAQYF
-	TRBV7-6	TRBJ2-2	-	TGTGCCAGCAGCTTAGGTGACAGACGAACAACCGGGGAGCTGTTTTTT	CASSLGDRRTTGELFF
-	TRBV4-1	TRBJ1-1	-	TGCGCCAGCAGCCAAGAATGGGGCACCAGGGGACCGAACACTGAAGCTTTCTTT	CASSQEWGTRGPNTEAFF
-	TRBV7-9	TRBJ2-1	TRBD1	TGTGCCAGCAGCTCGGGGACAGAGGATGAGCAGTTCTTC	CASSSGTEDEQFF
once	TRBV11-2	TRBJ2-2	TRBD2	TGTGCCAGCAGCCAGGGACTAGCGGGAGCCACCGGGGAGCTGTTTTTT	CASSQGLAGATGELFF
-	TRBV7-2	TRBJ1-6	TRBD1	TGTGCCAGCAGCGGGGACAGACTAGTAAATTCACCCCTCCACTTT	CASSGDRLVNSPLHF
-	TRBV6-1	TRBJ2-7	-	TGTGCCAGCAGTGACGGGGGACAGTCCTACGAGCAGTACTTC	CASSDGGQSYEQYF
few	TRBV6-5	TRBJ2-2	TRBD1	TGTGCCAGCCGGGACAGGGGGCTTAAGGAGCTGTTTTTT	CASRDRGLKELFF
-	TRBV2	TRBJ2-1	TRBD2	TGTGCCAGCATGGGACTAGCGGGGAGGTATGAGCAGTTCTTC	CASMGLAGRYEQFF
-	TRBV9	TRBJ1-2	TRBD1	TGTGCCAGCAGCTCCCAGGGGGACTATGGCTACACCTTC	CASSSQGDYGYTF
-	TRBV4-2	TRBJ1-2	TRBD1	TGTGCCAGCAGCCAGGGGACAGGGCTTTCGATTGCGGGCTATGGCTACACCTTC	CASSQGTGLSIAGYGYTF
-	TRBV12-5	TRBJ2-1	TRBD2	TGTGCTAGTGGTTTGAGAGTAGCGGGGTCCTACAATGAGCAGTTCTTC	CASGLRVAGSYNEQFF
-	TRBV19	TRBJ2-2	TRBD2	TGTGCCAGTAGTTCCCACACCGGGGGGGGCACCGGGGAGCTGTTTTTT	CASSSHTGGGTGELFF
-	TRBV5-4	TRBJ2-2	-	TGTGCCAGCAGCTCCGGGACTCCGGGCGGGGAGCTGTTTTTT	CASSSGTPGGELFF
-	TRBV7-2	TRBJ2-7	-	TGTGCCAGCAGCTTCGGTCAGGGGTTTATCTACGAGCAGTACTTC	CASSFGQGFIYEQYF
once	TRBV5-4	TRBJ1-2	-	TGTGCCAGCACCAGTGGGCAGGGCTATGGCTACACCTTC	CASTSGQGYGYTF
-	TRBV4-3	TRBJ2-1	TRBD2	TGCGCCAGCAGCCAAGACTCTCAGCGGGGGAACAATGAGCAGTTCTTC	CASSQDSQRGNNEQFF
-	TRBV7-2	TRBJ2-3	-	TGTGCCAGCAGCCCCTCGGAGGTGGAGAGCACAGATACGCAGTATTTT	CASSPSEVESTDTQYF
once	TRBV5-1	TRBJ1-4	-	TGCGCCAGCAGCCCCGGGGGGGTGACTAATGAAAAACTGTTTTTT	CASSPGGVTNEKLFF
-	TRBV5-4	TRBJ1-2	-	TGTGCCAGCAGCTTGGACCCGGGGGACGGCTACACCTTC	CASSLDPGDGYTF
-	TRBV7-8	TRBJ1-5	-	TGTGCCAGCAGACGAGGAGACAATCAGCCCCAGCATTTT	CASRRGDNQPQHF
-	TRBV5-4	TRBJ1-2	-	TGTGCCAGCACCCCCGGGGGGGGTGGGGTCTATGGCTACACCTTC	CASTPGGGGVYGYTF
once	TRBV29-1	TRBJ2-1	-	TGCAGCGTGACCGGACGTGGGGGGAATGAGCAGTTCTTC	CSVTGRGGNEQFF
-	TRBV19	TRBJ1-1	-	TGTGCCAGTAGTACTTCAGCGGACACTGAAGCTTTCTTT	CASSTSADTEAFF
-	TRBV11-3	TRBJ2-1	TRBD1	TGTGCCAGCACAGGGGGCCAAGGGAATGAGCAGTTCTTC	CASTGGQGNEQFF
once	TRBV10-3	TRBJ1-1	TRBD1	TGTGCCACCGCCGGGACAGGGGCCACTGAAGCTTTCTTT	CATAGTGATEAFF
-	TRBV6-5	TRBJ2-1	-	TGTGCCAGCAGTTGGTTTAGCGATAACTCCTACAATGAGCAGTTCTTC	CASSWFSDNSYNEQFF
-	TRBV7-6	TRBJ2-1	TRBD2	TGTGCCAGCAGCTTAGGAGGACTAGCGGGAGGGCCCAACCTCTACAATGAGCAGTTCTTC	CASSLGGLAGGPNLYNEQFF